This T cell receptor (beta chain) originates from a study of response to subunit inactivated influenza vaccine. Study results and limitations: It was suggested by the authors that few new T cells are recruited by each seasonal influenza vaccination.

TCRdb itself ran the RT-PCR reads through MiXCR, one entry per CDR3 protein. The sample comprises about 530,000 distinct CDR3 sequences, 10% to 15% of which are singletons, and 9.5% to 13% rests with the top ten. Germline CDR1 SEHNR, CDR2 FQNEAQ (reference sequence). This CDR3 has 16 amino acids. The J segment lost 1 base and the V segment lost 5 bases, leaving 8 bases of the junction unmatched. This clonotype was picked up many times. The antigen remains undetermined. The TCR was taken from a man aged 45-65 years who received an inactivated influenza vaccine. The genes are TRBV7-9 and TRBJ2-5; 9 bases match TRBD2. The sample was PBMCs from blood, taken on the day of vaccination. Here the CDR3 reads CASSRGTSLGQETQYF. The CDR3 nucleotides are TGTGCCAGCAGCCGTGGGACTAGCCTAGGCCAAGAGACCCAGTACTTC.